This is a list of T cell receptor beta chains from one sample in a study of cytomegalovirus exposure and HLA in healthy donors. Sequencing used immunoSEQ multiplex PCR; TCRdb keeps in-frame clones, though not all of them. The sample includes approximately 280,000 clones, approximately 90% seen only once; the top ten take 2% to 3%. Sequencing was performed on PBMCs. These receptors were obtained from a woman in her late teens or twenties in good health and CMV-seronegative. Both conserved end residues are part of each CDR3. D genes are given only for firm matches. Some rows mark clone size as missing; the rest say once, few, many or name a class of expanded clone.

DNA	CDR3	V	J	size	D
TGTGCCAGCAGCTTACTTTTCGGGGGACTAGCGATACACGAGCAGTACTTC	CASSLLFGGLAIHEQYF	TRBV7-2	TRBJ2-7	.	TRBD2
TGTGCCAGCAGCCCTAGGGGTTCAAATAACTATGGCTACACCTTC	CASSPRGSNNYGYTF	TRBV11-2	TRBJ1-2	.	.
TGCGCCAGCAGTTATAGACTAGCGGGGGCCCCCGGCGATTACAATGAGCAGTTCTTC	CASSYRLAGAPGDYNEQFF	TRBV10-2	TRBJ2-1	.	TRBD2
TGTGCCAGAAGCTCTACCCGAGGACAGCGCATTAACTATGGCTACACCTTC	CARSSTRGQRINYGYTF	TRBV5-3	TRBJ1-2	few	.
TGTGCCAGCACCCTCGTGAGGGTGGGGGGCTACACCTTC	CASTLVRVGGYTF	TRBV2	TRBJ1-2	.	.
TGTGCCAGCAGTTACTCGGGAGGGACCCACCATCGACGGTATTTT	CASSYSGGTHHRRYF	TRBV6-5	TRBJ2-3	.	TRBD2
TGTGCCAGCAGTGCCTCCGGGACAGGGACAGATACGCAGTATTTT	CASSASGTGTDTQYF	TRBV9	TRBJ2-3	.	TRBD1
TGTGCCAGCAGCGGAGACTCCTACGAGCAGTACTTC	CASSGDSYEQYF	TRBV5-8	TRBJ2-7	.	.
TGTGCCGGCAGTGACGGGGTGAACACTGAAGCTTTCTTT	CAGSDGVNTEAFF	TRBV2	TRBJ1-1	.	.
TGTGCCTGGACCATCCGGGGGGCAGATACGCAGTATTTT	CAWTIRGADTQYF	TRBV30	TRBJ2-3	.	TRBD2
TGTGCCAGTAGTATCGAGACTTCTTCTAACTATGGCTACACCTTC	CASSIETSSNYGYTF	TRBV19	TRBJ1-2	.	.
TGTGTTCGTCCGGCCTGCGGTTATGAAAAACTGTTTTTT	CVRPACGYEKLFF	TRBV27	TRBJ1-4	few	.
TGTGCCAGCAGCCGCGTGGGGCTAGCGGGGGAAAATGAGCAGTTCTTC	CASSRVGLAGENEQFF	TRBV11-2	TRBJ2-1	.	TRBD2
TGCGCCTCGAAACCAGCGGGGGGGCAGGCCCAGTACTTC	CASKPAGGQAQYF	TRBV10-2	TRBJ2-5	.	TRBD2
TGTGCCAGCAGCGTAGACCTGAGGACTGAAGCTTTCTTT	CASSVDLRTEAFF	TRBV9	TRBJ1-1	few	.
TGTGCCAGTCACGGACAATTGGGCCAGCCCCAGCATTTT	CASHGQLGQPQHF	TRBV19	TRBJ1-5	.	.
TGTGCCAGCAGCCTACCGGGACAATACTACGAGCAGTATTTC	CASSLPGQYYEQYF	TRBV7-6	TRBJ2-7	.	.
TGTGCCAGCAGTGCACTCCGGGACAGGGCCTACGAGCAGTACTTC	CASSALRDRAYEQYF	TRBV27	TRBJ2-7	.	TRBD1
TGTGCCAGCAGTGATGAGAGGACTAGCACAGATACGCAGTATTTT	CASSDERTSTDTQYF	TRBV6-4	TRBJ2-3	.	.
TGCAGCGTAGAGCGGGGAGCGGAGACCCAGTACTTC	CSVERGAETQYF	TRBV29-1	TRBJ2-5	.	TRBD2
TGTGCCAGCAGCTTTGGAGGCTCTGGAAACACCATATATTTT	CASSFGGSGNTIYF	TRBV5-8	TRBJ1-3	.	.
TGTGCCAGCAGCTTGATTGGGACTTTCATCTCTGGGGCCAACGTCCTGACTTTC	CASSLIGTFISGANVLTF	TRBV5-8	TRBJ2-6	.	.
TGCGCCAGCCCCGAAGGGGTTTTGTACAGGGTTAGGCAGGAGACCCAGTACTTC	CASPEGVLYRVRQETQYF	TRBV10-1	TRBJ2-5	.	.
TGTGCCAGCAGTTCCATCAAGGTGGGAGATGGCACTGAAGCTTTCTTT	CASSSIKVGDGTEAFF	TRBV6-5	TRBJ1-1	.	.
TGTGCCAGCAGCTTGGGACTAGCGGGGGTCTCCTACGAGCAGTACTTC	CASSLGLAGVSYEQYF	TRBV5-4	TRBJ2-7	few	TRBD2
TGTGCCATCAAGGGGCATGGGTCTAACACTGAAGCTTTCTTT	CAIKGHGSNTEAFF	TRBV10-3	TRBJ1-1	.	.
TGTTCCAGCAGCTCGACCCTGGACAGGGTACGATCACCCCTCCACTTT	CSSSSTLDRVRSPLHF	TRBV7-9	TRBJ1-6	.	TRBD1
TGTGCCAGCAGCTTAAGTACAGGGCCCTACAATGAGCAGTTCTTC	CASSLSTGPYNEQFF	TRBV7-3	TRBJ2-1	.	.
TGTTCCAGCAGCTACTTGACAGTACAGGGGTCACCCCTCCACTTT	CSSSYLTVQGSPLHF	TRBV7-9	TRBJ1-6	.	TRBD1
TGTGCCAAGACACGGGGGAGGAACACTGAAGCTTTCTTT	CAKTRGRNTEAFF	TRBV30	TRBJ1-1	.	.
TGTGCCAGCAGTGCCCAGGGCCTCTACGAGCAGTACTTC	CASSAQGLYEQYF	TRBV2	TRBJ2-7	.	.
TGTGCCAGCAGTGAAGGTTTCGGCTGGGACAGTGTCCAAGAGACCCAGTACTTC	CASSEGFGWDSVQETQYF	TRBV2	TRBJ2-5	.	TRBD1
TGTGCCAGCAGCGGACACAGGGAGTTACACTATGGCTACACCTTC	CASSGHRELHYGYTF	TRBV9	TRBJ1-2	.	.
TGCGCCAGCAGCCAAGTGTCTCTGAACACTGAAGCTTTCTTT	CASSQVSLNTEAFF	TRBV4-1	TRBJ1-1	few	.
TGCGCCAGCAGTGAGGAGCGGGGGGGCAACACAGATACGCAGTATTTT	CASSEERGGNTDTQYF	TRBV10-1	TRBJ2-3	once	TRBD2
TGTGCCAGCAGTTCGGACAGGGTCTATGGCTACACCTTC	CASSSDRVYGYTF	TRBV6-1	TRBJ1-2	.	TRBD1
TGTGCCATCAGTGCACAGGGGGGACGCAATCAGCCCCAGCATTTT	CAISAQGGRNQPQHF	TRBV10-3	TRBJ1-5	.	TRBD1
TGTGCCAGCAGCTTAAAAGATACCCGGGGGGTCCCCTACAATGAGCAGTTCTTC	CASSLKDTRGVPYNEQFF	TRBV7-3	TRBJ2-1	.	TRBD2
TGTGCCAGCAGTAAAGGAGGGGGCTACATCTATGGCTACACCTTC	CASSKGGGYIYGYTF	TRBV25-1	TRBJ1-2	.	TRBD1
TGCGCCAGCCAACAGGGTAGTAGTGGAAACACCATATATTTT	CASQQGSSGNTIYF	TRBV10-2	TRBJ1-3	.	.
TGTGCCAGCAGTGAACGTACCCCTAGTGAGGGAGGGGGTGGCTACACCTTC	CASSERTPSEGGGGYTF	TRBV25-1	TRBJ1-2	once	.
TGTGCCAGCAGTGGCCGATTCCACAGGGCTCGGTTCATGAACACTGAAGCTTTCTTT	CASSGRFHRARFMNTEAFF	TRBV2	TRBJ1-1	.	.
TGTGCCAGTAGTGGCAGGACAGCCTTCAACACTGAAGCTTTCTTT	CASSGRTAFNTEAFF	TRBV19	TRBJ1-1	.	.
TGCGCCAGCAGCTTGGGGGGGACAGGTAGAGAACATGGCTACACCTTC	CASSLGGTGREHGYTF	TRBV5-1	TRBJ1-2	.	TRBD1
TGTGCCAGCAGCCTCCGACTCTACGAGCAGTACTTC	CASSLRLYEQYF	TRBV6-5	TRBJ2-7	.	.
TGTGCCAGCAGTGAATTTCTCGCGGGGGTTAGGCAGTTCTTC	CASSEFLAGVRQFF	TRBV25-1	TRBJ2-1	.	TRBD2
TGCAGCGTCCTGACAGGGGGCTTGGCAGGCTACACCTTC	CSVLTGGLAGYTF	TRBV29-1	TRBJ1-2	.	TRBD1
TGTGCCAGCCGAGTTCTCAAGAGCTCCTACAATGAGCAGTTCTTC	CASRVLKSSYNEQFF	TRBV27	TRBJ2-1	once	.
TGCAGCGTTGAACTAGCGGGGGAGACCCAGTACTTC	CSVELAGETQYF	TRBV29-1	TRBJ2-5	.	TRBD2
TGCGCCAGCAGTAGATTCGGGACTAGCGGAGGCACAGATACGCAGTATTTT	CASSRFGTSGGTDTQYF	TRBV10-2	TRBJ2-3	.	TRBD2
TGTTCCAGCAGCCCCCGAAGAGGCACTTCCCACGAGCAGTACTTC	CSSSPRRGTSHEQYF	TRBV7-9	TRBJ2-7	.	.
TGTGCCAGCAGCTTCCGGACTGGCCAAGAGACCCAGTACTTC	CASSFRTGQETQYF	TRBV13	TRBJ2-5	.	.
TGTGCCAGCAGCTTCCGATCCGGGACAGGGTATACTCAGCCCCAGCATTTT	CASSFRSGTGYTQPQHF	TRBV5-6	TRBJ1-5	.	TRBD1